This T cell receptor (beta chain) is drawn from a study of T cells in Graves' hyperthyroidism and ophthalmopathy. Notes on the study in general: The model forecast ophthalmopathy, anticipating it by a median around 6.5 months before onset. In the blood, most expanded thyroid clonotypes above 0.001 appeared as well.

TCR beta CDR3 sequences were amplified from RNA transcripts. HTBI primers were used for first-round RT-PCR of the TCR CDR3. In TCRdb, the multiplex PCR reads were re-called with MiXCR into one record per CDR3 protein. The sample includes more than 500,000 distinct CDR3 sequences, roughly a sixth of them seen just once. About this clonotype: Its antigen is currently unknown.

Exclusion followed for patients with uncontrolled infection, other autoimmune disease, pregnancy or lactation. The CDR3 is 12 residues long. Germline-derived CDR1 and CDR2 are SQVTM and ANQGSEA. The V gene lost 4 bases and the J gene lost 2 bases, with 9 bases spanning the gap. The chain links TRBV29-1 to TRBJ2-7; perhaps D is TRBD1 or TRBD2 (5 bases each). The TCR sequence derives from a woman aged 25 to 39 with Graves' ophthalmopathy. Sequenced sample: blood. CDR3 DNA: TGCAGCGTTGCGGTGGGACCCTACGAGCAGTACTTC. Protein sequence: CSVAVGPYEQYF.